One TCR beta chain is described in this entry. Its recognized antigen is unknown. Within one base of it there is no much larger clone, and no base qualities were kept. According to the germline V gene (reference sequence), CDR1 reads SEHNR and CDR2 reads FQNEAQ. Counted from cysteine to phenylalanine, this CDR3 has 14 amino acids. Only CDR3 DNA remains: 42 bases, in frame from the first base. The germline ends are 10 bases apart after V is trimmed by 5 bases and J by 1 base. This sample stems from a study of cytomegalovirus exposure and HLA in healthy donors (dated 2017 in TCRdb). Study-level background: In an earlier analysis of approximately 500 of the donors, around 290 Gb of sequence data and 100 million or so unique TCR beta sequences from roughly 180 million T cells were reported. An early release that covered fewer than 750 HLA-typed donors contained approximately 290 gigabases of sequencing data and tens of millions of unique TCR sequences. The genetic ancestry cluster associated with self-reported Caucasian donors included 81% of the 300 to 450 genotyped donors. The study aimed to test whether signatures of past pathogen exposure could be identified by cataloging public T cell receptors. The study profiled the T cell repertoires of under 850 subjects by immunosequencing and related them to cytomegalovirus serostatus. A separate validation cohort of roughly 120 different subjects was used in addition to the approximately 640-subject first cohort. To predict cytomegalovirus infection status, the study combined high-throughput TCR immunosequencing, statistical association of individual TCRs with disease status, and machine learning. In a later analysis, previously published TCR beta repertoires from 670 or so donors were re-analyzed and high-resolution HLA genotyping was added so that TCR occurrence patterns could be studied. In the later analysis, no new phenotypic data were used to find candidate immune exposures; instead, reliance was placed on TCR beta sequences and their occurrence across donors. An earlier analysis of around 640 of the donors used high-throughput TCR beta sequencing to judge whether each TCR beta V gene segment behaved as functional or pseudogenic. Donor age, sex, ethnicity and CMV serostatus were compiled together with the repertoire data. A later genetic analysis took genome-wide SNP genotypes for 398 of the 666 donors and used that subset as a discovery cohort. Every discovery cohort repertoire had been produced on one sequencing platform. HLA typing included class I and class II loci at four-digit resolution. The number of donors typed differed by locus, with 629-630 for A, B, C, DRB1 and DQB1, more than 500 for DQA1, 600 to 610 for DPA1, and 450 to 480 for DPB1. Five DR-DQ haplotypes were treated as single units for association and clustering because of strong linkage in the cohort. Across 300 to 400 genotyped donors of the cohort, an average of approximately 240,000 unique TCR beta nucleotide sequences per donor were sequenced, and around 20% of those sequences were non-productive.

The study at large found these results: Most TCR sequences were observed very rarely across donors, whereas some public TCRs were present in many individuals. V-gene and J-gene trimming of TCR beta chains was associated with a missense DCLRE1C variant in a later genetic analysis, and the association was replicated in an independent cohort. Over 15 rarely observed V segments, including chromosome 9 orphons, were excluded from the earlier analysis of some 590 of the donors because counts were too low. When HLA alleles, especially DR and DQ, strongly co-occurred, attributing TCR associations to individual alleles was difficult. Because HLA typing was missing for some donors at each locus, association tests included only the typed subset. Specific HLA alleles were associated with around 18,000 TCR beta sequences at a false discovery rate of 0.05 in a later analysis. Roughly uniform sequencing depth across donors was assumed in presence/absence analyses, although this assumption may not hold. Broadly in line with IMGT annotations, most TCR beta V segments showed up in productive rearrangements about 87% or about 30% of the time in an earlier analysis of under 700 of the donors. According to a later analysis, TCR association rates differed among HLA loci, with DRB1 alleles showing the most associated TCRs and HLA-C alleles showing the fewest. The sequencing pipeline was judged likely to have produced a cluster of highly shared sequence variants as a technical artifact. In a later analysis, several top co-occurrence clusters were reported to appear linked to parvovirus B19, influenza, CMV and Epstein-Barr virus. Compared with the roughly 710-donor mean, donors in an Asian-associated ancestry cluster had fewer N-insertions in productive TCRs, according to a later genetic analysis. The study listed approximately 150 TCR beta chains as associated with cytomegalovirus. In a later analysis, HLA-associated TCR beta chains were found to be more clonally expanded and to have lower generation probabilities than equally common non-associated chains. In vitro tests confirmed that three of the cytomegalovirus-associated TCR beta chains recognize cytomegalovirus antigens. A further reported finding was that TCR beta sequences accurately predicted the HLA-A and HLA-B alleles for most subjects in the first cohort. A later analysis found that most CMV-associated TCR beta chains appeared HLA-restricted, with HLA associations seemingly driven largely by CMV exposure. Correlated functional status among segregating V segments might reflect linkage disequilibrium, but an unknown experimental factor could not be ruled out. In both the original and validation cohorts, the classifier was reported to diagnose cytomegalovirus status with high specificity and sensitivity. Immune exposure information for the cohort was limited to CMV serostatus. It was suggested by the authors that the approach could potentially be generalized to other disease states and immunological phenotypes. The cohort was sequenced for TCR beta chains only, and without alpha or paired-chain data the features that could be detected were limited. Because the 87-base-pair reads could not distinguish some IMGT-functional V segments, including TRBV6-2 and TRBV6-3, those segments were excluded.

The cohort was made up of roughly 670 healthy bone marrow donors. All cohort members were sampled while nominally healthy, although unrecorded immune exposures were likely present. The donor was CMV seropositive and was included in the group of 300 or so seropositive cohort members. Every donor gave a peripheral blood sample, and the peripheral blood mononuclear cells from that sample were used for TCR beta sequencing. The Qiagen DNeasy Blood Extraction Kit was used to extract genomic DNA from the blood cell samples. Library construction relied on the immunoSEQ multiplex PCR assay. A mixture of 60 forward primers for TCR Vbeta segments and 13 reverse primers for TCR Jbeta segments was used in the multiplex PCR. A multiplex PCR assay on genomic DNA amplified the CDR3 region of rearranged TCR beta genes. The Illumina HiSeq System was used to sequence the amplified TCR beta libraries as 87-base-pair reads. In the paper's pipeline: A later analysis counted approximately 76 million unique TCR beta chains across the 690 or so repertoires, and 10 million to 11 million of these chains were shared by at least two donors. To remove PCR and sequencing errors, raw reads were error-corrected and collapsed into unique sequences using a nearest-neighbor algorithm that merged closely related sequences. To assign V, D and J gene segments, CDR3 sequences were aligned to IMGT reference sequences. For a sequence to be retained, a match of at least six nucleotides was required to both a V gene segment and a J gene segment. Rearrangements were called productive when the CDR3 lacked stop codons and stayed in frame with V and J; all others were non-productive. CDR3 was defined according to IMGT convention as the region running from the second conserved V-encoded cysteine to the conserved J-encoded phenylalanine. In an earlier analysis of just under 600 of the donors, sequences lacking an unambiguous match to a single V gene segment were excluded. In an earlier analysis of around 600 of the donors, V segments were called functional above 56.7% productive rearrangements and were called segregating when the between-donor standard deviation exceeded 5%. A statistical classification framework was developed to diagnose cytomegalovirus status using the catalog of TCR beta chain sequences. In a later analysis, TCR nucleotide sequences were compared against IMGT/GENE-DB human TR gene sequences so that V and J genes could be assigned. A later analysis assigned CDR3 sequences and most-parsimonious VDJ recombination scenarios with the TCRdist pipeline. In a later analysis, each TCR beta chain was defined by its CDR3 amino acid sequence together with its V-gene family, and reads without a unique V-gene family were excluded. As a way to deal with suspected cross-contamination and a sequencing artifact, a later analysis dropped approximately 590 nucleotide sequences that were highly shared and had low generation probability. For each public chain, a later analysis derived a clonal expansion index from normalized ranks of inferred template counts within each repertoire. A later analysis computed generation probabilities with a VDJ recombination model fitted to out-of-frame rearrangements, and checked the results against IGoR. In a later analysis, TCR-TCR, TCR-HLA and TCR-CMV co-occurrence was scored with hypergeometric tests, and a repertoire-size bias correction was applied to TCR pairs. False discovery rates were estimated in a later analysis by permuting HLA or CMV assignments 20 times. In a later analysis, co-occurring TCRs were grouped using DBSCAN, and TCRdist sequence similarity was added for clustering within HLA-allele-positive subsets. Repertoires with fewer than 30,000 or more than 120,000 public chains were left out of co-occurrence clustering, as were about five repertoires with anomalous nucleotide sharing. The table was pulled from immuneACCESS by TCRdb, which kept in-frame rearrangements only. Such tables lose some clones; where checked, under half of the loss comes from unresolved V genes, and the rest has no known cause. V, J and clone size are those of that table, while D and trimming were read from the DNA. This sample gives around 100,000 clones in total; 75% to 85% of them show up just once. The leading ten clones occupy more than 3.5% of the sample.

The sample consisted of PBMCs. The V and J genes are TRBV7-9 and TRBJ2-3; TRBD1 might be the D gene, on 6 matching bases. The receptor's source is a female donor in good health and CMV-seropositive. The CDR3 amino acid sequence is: CASSLQGGTDTQYF. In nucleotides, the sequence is TGTGCCAGCAGCCTACAGGGAGGCACAGATACGCAGTATTTT.